The source of this T cell receptor (beta chain) is a study of blood T cells in healthy people across ages. Study observations and caveats: No conclusive comparison of naive versus antigen-experienced cells was possible with unsorted PBMCs.

Next came a second PCR, run for about 7 to 12 cycles, which used a sample-barcoded 5' primer along with a J-beta primer mix. TCRdb re-called the 5' RACE reads through MiXCR, storing one row per CDR3 protein. Here the sample spans just under 550,000 distinct CDR3 sequences, around 24% being singletons. This clonotype was seen more than once but under ten times. Its antigen is currently unknown. V was shortened by 0 bases and J by 0 bases, with 11 bases between the two germline ends. The CDR3 totals 16 residues. The germline V gene encodes CDR1 LGHNA and CDR2 YSLEER. The sample also formed part of further work on T cells of mothers and their children.

The source is a boy aged 5 to 17 in good health. This rearrangement joins TRBV4-3 to TRBJ1-1; D remains ambiguous. Sequenced input: blood. The CDR3 here is CASSQDGYRMNTEAFF. CDR3 sequence (DNA): TGCGCCAGCAGCCAAGATGGGTACAGAATGAACACTGAAGCTTTCTTT.